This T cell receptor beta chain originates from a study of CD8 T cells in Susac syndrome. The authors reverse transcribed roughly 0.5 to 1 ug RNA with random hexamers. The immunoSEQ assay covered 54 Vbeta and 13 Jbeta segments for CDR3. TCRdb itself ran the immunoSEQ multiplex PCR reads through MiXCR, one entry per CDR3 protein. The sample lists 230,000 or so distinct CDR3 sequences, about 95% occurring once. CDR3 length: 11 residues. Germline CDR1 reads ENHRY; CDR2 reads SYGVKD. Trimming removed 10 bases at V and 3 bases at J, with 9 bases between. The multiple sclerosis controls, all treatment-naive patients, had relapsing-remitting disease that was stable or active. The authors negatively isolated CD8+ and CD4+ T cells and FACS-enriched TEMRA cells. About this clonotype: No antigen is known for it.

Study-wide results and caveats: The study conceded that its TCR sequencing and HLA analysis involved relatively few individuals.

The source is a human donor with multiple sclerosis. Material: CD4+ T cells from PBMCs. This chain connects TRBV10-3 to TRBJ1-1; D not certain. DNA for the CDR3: TGTGCCACCGGAGGAGACACTGAAGCTTTCTTT. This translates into CATGGDTEAFF.